These 15 T cell receptor beta chains came from one sample sequenced in a study of siplizumab effects on memory and regulatory T cells (dated by TCRdb to about 2019). To prepare the library, the immunoSEQ multiplex PCR assay was applied. The immuneACCESS repertoire file appears here via TCRdb, limited to in-frame rearrangements. These files lack a portion of the clones; in checked studies, under half of the deficit traces to unresolved V genes, and the cause of the others is not known. For this sample there are approximately 110,000 clones; approximately 94% appear just once. The ten largest clones take up about 0.32% of the sample. The specimen sequenced was CD4+ T cells sorted from blood. All receptors come from a human donor in good health.

The chain employs TRBV7-8 and TRBJ2-1, with 7 nucleotides matching TRBD2. CDR1 and CDR2 (germline): SGHVS, FQNEAQ. This CDR3 has 17 amino acids. With V trimmed by 5 bases and J by 3 bases, 13 bases remained unmatched. The CDR3 reads CASSRGRNRGDYNEQFF. The CDR3 nucleotides read TGTGCCAGCAGCAGGGGTCGGAACCGGGGGGACTACAATGAGCAGTTCTTC.

This clone was counted a single time. The V and J genes are TRBV2 and TRBJ2-7; no firm D call. Looked up from germline, CDR1 is SNHLY and CDR2 is FYNNEI. The V gene lost 7 bases and the J gene lost 5 bases, with 21 bases spanning the gap. The CDR3 length is 15 residues. CDR3 nucleotide sequence: TGTGCCAGCAATAAAGGACGGGCAGCAAGGAACGAGCAGTACTTC. Translation: CASNKGRAARNEQYF.

The chain is built from TRBV6-5 and TRBJ2-7; 8 bases agree with TRBD1. Per germline, CDR1 MNHEY and CDR2 SVGAGI. The CDR3 spans 15 residues. Germline trimming cut 4 bases from V and 3 bases from J; bases unmatched to any gene: 8. In DNA, the CDR3 is TGTGCCAGCAGTTTTGACAGGGGCCCGGTCTACGAGCAGTACTTC. Protein product: CASSFDRGPVYEQYF.

The gene calls are TRBV19 and TRBJ2-1, with TRBD2 matching over 14 bases. This CDR3 contains 17 residues. The V segment lost 5 bases and the J segment 9 bases; nucleotides outside the gene matches: 12. The germline V gene has CDR1 LNHDA and CDR2 SQIVND (reference sequence). CDR3 sequence (DNA): TGTGCCAGTAGTCCACGACTAGCGGGAGGGTATGGCGGTGAGCAGTTCTTC. This translates into CASSPRLAGGYGGEQFF. The variable domain in full, with the rest retrieved from reference TRBV19 and TRBJ2-1, is DGGITQSPKYLFRKEGQNVTLSCEQNLNHDAMYWYRQDPGQGLRLIYYSQIVNDFQKGDIAEGYSVSREKKESFPLTVTSAQKNPTAFYLCASSPRLAGGYGGEQFFGPGTRLTVL.

The V and J genes are TRBV30 and TRBJ2-5; D is possibly TRBD2 (5 bases). The CDR3 consists of 15 residues. V was cut by 4 bases and J by 5 bases, with 20 bases left in between. Germline V gives CDR1 GTSNPN, CDR2 SVGIG (reference sequence). This chain's CDR3 is CAWTRGLVVQETQYF. Here the CDR3 DNA reads TGTGCCTGGACGCGCGGGCTAGTAGTTCAGGAGACCCAGTACTTC.

This rearrangement joins TRBV21-1 to TRBJ1-5. TRBV21-1 is described as a pseudogene. This CDR3 has 17 amino acids. The CDR3 spells CASSKYFGTLRRQPQHF. CDR3 bases: TGTGCCAGCAGCAAATACTTTGGGACCCTGCGTAGGCAGCCCCAGCATTTT.

The rearrangement links TRBV4-1 to TRBJ2-5; the D gene is possibly TRBD2 (6 bases). This CDR3 region has 17 residues. Per germline, CDR1 MGHRA and CDR2 YSYEKL. V lost 0 bases and J lost 1, with 15 bases in between. The CDR3 sequence: CASSQDRGDFAQETQYF. The CDR3 DNA sequence: TGCGCCAGCAGCCAAGATCGCGGGGACTTCGCCCAAGAGACCCAGTACTTC.

The chain couples TRBV11-3 to TRBJ2-7, with D possibly being TRBD1 (6 bases). The CDR3 spans 14 residues. CDR1 and CDR2 (germline): SGHNT, YENEEA. Between the trimmed V and J ends, which lost 1 base and 2 bases, there was a span of 9 bases. The CDR3 here is CASSLGTVTYEQYF. DNA for the CDR3: TGTGCCAGCAGCTTAGGGACAGTTACCTACGAGCAGTACTTC.

The rearrangement joins TRBV11-2 to TRBJ2-5, with 8 positions matching TRBD2. The CDR3 covers 12 residues. Germline-derived CDR1 and CDR2 are SGHAT and FQNNGV. The V gene end was trimmed by 5 bases and the J gene end by 6 bases; junction bases not matched to a gene: 2. The CDR3 DNA follows: TGTGCCAGCAGCCCGGGGGGGAAGACCCAGTACTTC. Amino acid sequence: CASSPGGKTQYF.

The chain links TRBV19 to TRBJ1-1; possible D gene TRBD1, 5 bases. Germline CDR1 is LNHDA and CDR2 is SQIVND (reference sequence). The CDR3 extends over 16 amino acids. Trimming removed 4 bases from V and 4 bases from J, with 19 bases in between. CDR3 region: CASSTTVRAVSTEAFF. The CDR3 nucleotides read TGTGCCAGTAGTACGACAGTACGAGCCGTCTCCACTGAAGCTTTCTTT.

This chain links TRBV23-1 with TRBJ2-1, with 8 bases fitting TRBD2. Being an ORF, TRBV23-1 has a function that is uncertain. V lost 2 bases, J lost 0 bases, and 6 bases stayed unmatched. The length of the CDR3 is 17 residues. The CDR3 sequence: CASSQNLAGNSYNEQFF. CDR3 sequence (DNA): TGCGCCAGCAGTCAAAACTTAGCGGGGAACTCCTACAATGAGCAGTTCTTC.

The chain uses TRBV7-2 and TRBJ2-7, with 8 bases matching TRBD1. CDR3 length: 15 amino acids. The V gene's germline CDR1 is SGHTA and CDR2 FQGNSA. The J segment lost 2 bases and the V segment lost 2 bases, leaving 5 bases of the junction unmatched. The CDR3 spells CASSLWDRNTYEQYF. CDR3 DNA: TGTGCCAGCAGCTTATGGGACAGGAATACCTACGAGCAGTACTTC.

The chain has TRBV18 and TRBJ2-7; 7 bases line up with TRBD2. There are 15 residues in the CDR3. Per the germline V gene, CDR1 is KGHSH and CDR2 is LQKENI. V was pared by 3 bases and J by 0 bases, with 5 bases of the junction left unmatched. Here the CDR3 reads CASSPLASGSYEQYF. CDR3 nucleotides: TGTGCCAGCTCACCGTTGGCTAGCGGCTCCTACGAGCAGTACTTC.

The gene calls are TRBV5-1 and TRBJ2-3; TRBD2 aligns across 13 bases. The CDR3 extends over 16 amino acids. J gave up 2 bases and V 7 bases, and 7 bases lay outside the gene matches. Looked up from germline, CDR1 is SGHRS and CDR2 is YFSETQ. CDR3 amino acids: CASRTSGRADTDTQYF. The CDR3 nucleotides read TGCGCCAGCCGTACTAGCGGGAGGGCCGACACAGATACGCAGTATTTT. The full variable domain, its missing parts supplied by reference TRBV5-1 and TRBJ2-3, is KAGVTQTPRYLIKTRGQQVTLSCSPISGHRSVSWYQQTPGQGLQFLFEYFSETQRNKGNFPGRFSGRQFSNSRSEMNVSTLELGDSALYLCASRTSGRADTDTQYFGPGTRLTVL.

J is TRBJ1-3 and V is TRBV7-2, with D perhaps TRBD1 (5 bases). CDR3 length: 17 residues. V shed 0 bases and J shed 0 bases, with 12 bases lying between them. The germline gives CDR1 SGHTA, CDR2 FQGNSA. In DNA form, the CDR3 reads TGTGCCAGCAGCTTAGCATCGGCAGGGCTCTCTGGAAACACCATATATTTT. This sequence encodes CASSLASAGLSGNTIYF.